This is a list of T cell receptor beta chains from one sample in a study of blood T cell repertoires in COVID-19. Assay: immunoSEQ multiplex PCR; the TCRdb copy retains only in-frame clones and omits some. The table lists roughly 200,000 clones, approximately 80% of them singletons. The sequencing sample was made of PBMCs or T cells enriched from blood (not recorded which). The receptors shown here come from a man aged 40-49 years who had recovered from COVID-19. CDR3s include the opening cysteine and the closing phenylalanine or tryptophan. Fields, in order: V gene, clone size, D gene, J gene, CDR3 DNA, CDR3 protein. A D gene is named only where the DNA matches it firmly. Only part of the rows carry a size: once, few, many, or a class if the clone is expanded.

v_gene: TRBV7-2
abundance: -
d_gene: -
j_gene: TRBJ2-7
CDR3nt: TGTGCCAGCAGCTTGATAGACGAGCAGTACTTC
CDR3aa: CASSLIDEQYF

v_gene: TRBV12-3/TRBV12-4
abundance: -
d_gene: -
j_gene: TRBJ2-5
CDR3nt: TGTGCCAGCAGTACCGGTGGGACCCAGTACTTC
CDR3aa: CASSTGGTQYF

v_gene: TRBV29-1
abundance: -
d_gene: -
j_gene: TRBJ1-2
CDR3nt: TGCAGCGTTTTAGGTCAGGATGGCTACACCTTC
CDR3aa: CSVLGQDGYTF

v_gene: TRBV28
abundance: -
d_gene: TRBD1
j_gene: TRBJ2-4
CDR3nt: TGTGCCAGCAGTCCCCGGACAGGGTGGGCCAAAAACATTCAGTACTTC
CDR3aa: CASSPRTGWAKNIQYF

v_gene: TRBV11-1
abundance: -
d_gene: TRBD2
j_gene: TRBJ2-1
CDR3nt: TGTGCCAGCAGCTTAGCTGCGGGGGATGAGCAGTTCTTC
CDR3aa: CASSLAAGDEQFF

v_gene: TRBV28
abundance: -
d_gene: -
j_gene: TRBJ1-6
CDR3nt: TGTGCCAGCAGCAAAGCGGACAGCTCCTATAATTCACCCCTCCACTTT
CDR3aa: CASSKADSSYNSPLHF

v_gene: TRBV19
abundance: -
d_gene: TRBD1
j_gene: TRBJ1-1
CDR3nt: TGTGCCAGTAGTTCAGGAGCTGGGACAGTTAGTTTGAGGAACACTGAAGCTTTCTTT
CDR3aa: CASSSGAGTVSLRNTEAFF

v_gene: TRBV30
abundance: -
d_gene: -
j_gene: TRBJ2-3
CDR3nt: TGTGCCTGGTCCCTAGCAGATACGCAGTATTTT
CDR3aa: CAWSLADTQYF

v_gene: TRBV5-6
abundance: -
d_gene: -
j_gene: TRBJ2-3
CDR3nt: TGTGCCAGCAGCTTGCGTACAGGTTGGACAGATACGCAGTATTTT
CDR3aa: CASSLRTGWTDTQYF

v_gene: TRBV29-1
abundance: -
d_gene: TRBD2
j_gene: TRBJ2-5
CDR3nt: TGCAGCGTTGACAGTCTAGCGGGAATCGGCACCCAAGAGACCCAGTACTTC
CDR3aa: CSVDSLAGIGTQETQYF

v_gene: TRBV15
abundance: once
d_gene: -
j_gene: TRBJ1-3
CDR3nt: TGTGCCACCGCCAGGGCTGACTCTTCTGGAAACACCATATATTTT
CDR3aa: CATARADSSGNTIYF

v_gene: TRBV28
abundance: -
d_gene: TRBD1
j_gene: TRBJ1-2
CDR3nt: TGTGCCAGCAGTGCGGGGACAGATACTTATGGCTACACCTTC
CDR3aa: CASSAGTDTYGYTF

v_gene: TRBV2
abundance: -
d_gene: -
j_gene: TRBJ1-5
CDR3nt: TGTGCCAGCAGAAACCCCCAGGTGGGCAAGGAAAATCAGCCCCAGCATTTT
CDR3aa: CASRNPQVGKENQPQHF

v_gene: TRBV4-3
abundance: -
d_gene: TRBD2
j_gene: TRBJ2-1
CDR3nt: TGCGCCAGCAGCCCTCAGACTAGCGGGCTTTACAATGAGCAGTTCTTC
CDR3aa: CASSPQTSGLYNEQFF

v_gene: TRBV20-1
abundance: once
d_gene: -
j_gene: TRBJ1-1
CDR3nt: TGCAGTGCTAGTATTATTGGAGGGGGGGTGTCTTTCTTT
CDR3aa: CSASIIGGGVSFF

v_gene: TRBV19
abundance: -
d_gene: -
j_gene: TRBJ2-1
CDR3nt: TGTGCCAGTAGTATTGGGCGGGCCTCCTACAATGAGCAGTTCTTC
CDR3aa: CASSIGRASYNEQFF

v_gene: TRBV5-4
abundance: -
d_gene: -
j_gene: TRBJ1-3
CDR3nt: TGTGCCAGCAGCTCGCGTCTTGCAGGGGTCGGAAACACCATATATTTT
CDR3aa: CASSSRLAGVGNTIYF